This TCR beta chain derives from a study of blood T cell repertoires in COVID-19. Clones were sequenced by immunoSEQ multiplex PCR, and TCRdb holds only the in-frame ones, with some missing. The sample lists about 93,000 clones; approximately 86% were seen once. The clonotype was recovered from an elderly woman with acute or convalescent COVID-19. The sequenced material came from peripheral blood.

The CDR3 region has the DNA TGTGCCAGCAGTGATTGGGGGCTAGCGGGGGGCAGCTCCTACAATGAGCAGTTCTTC. Its protein product is CASSDWGLAGGSSYNEQFF. This chain connects TRBV6-2 or TRBV6-3 to TRBJ2-1, with 11 bases aligning to TRBD2. V shed 5 bases, J shed 0 bases, and the junction held 12 bases outside the gene matches. CDR3 length: 19 amino acids. CDR1 and CDR2 (germline): MNHEY, SVGEGT.